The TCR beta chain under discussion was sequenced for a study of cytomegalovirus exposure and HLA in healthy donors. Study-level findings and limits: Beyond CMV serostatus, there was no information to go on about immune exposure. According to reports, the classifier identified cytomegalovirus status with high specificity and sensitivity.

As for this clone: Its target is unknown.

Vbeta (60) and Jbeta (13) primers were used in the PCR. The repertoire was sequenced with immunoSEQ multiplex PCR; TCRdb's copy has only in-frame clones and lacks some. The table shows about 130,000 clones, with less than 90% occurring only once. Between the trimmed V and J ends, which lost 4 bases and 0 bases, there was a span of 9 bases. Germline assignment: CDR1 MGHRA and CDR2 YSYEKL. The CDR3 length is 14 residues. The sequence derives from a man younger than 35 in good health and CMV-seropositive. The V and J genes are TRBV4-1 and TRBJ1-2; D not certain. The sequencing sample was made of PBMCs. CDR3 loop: CASSPATANYGYTF. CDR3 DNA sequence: TGCGCCAGCAGCCCCGCAACAGCTAACTATGGCTACACCTTC.